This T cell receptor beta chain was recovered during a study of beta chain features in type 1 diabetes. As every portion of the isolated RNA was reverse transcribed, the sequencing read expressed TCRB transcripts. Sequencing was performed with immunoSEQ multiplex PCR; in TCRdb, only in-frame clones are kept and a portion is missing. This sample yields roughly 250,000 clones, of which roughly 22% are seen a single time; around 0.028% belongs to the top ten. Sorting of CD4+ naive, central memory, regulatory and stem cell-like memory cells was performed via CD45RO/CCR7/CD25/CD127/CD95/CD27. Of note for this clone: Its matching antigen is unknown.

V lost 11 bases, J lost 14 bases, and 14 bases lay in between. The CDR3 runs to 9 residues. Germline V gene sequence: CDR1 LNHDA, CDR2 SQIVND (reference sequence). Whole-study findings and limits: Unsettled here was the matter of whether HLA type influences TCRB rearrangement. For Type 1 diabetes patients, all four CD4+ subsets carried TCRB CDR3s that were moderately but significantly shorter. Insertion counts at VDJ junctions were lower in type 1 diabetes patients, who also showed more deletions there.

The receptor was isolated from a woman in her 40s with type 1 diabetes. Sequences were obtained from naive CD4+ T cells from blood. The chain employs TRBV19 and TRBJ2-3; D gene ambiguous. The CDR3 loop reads CAHEPERYF. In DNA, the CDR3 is TGTGCCCATGAGCCTGAGAGGTATTTT.